A single sample is the source of the 14 T cell receptor beta chains below, sequenced in a study of shared clonotypes between healthy human individuals (dated by TCRdb to 2020 to 2022). Library method: the immunoSEQ multiplex PCR assay. This is the immuneACCESS table as TCRdb keeps it, with only in-frame sequences that have V and J called. A part of the clones is gone; compared with another copy, unresolved V genes explain less than half, and the rest is unexplained. The sample table lists some 2,000,000 clones, about 95% of them with a count of one. In total, the top ten clones hold 0.85% to 1.3% of the sample. CD8 naive samples consisted of CD45RO-negative cells that were positively selected for CCR7, yielding a CD45RA+CCR7+ population without TemRA cells. The specimen was naive CD8+ T cells sorted from blood. The label giving this sample's cell subset or site can be read as: CD45RA+CCR7+. The receptors come from a man aged 18-30 years in good health.

This chain connects TRBV10-2 to TRBJ2-7, with 8 nucleotides matching TRBD1. Germline V CDR1 and CDR2: WSHSY, SAAADI. The CDR3 loop spans 13 amino acids. V shed 8 bases, J shed 4 bases, and the junction held 7 bases outside the gene matches. Here the CDR3 DNA reads TGCGCCAGCGACCCTCAGGGGGCTTACGAGCAGTACTTC. Translated, it gives CASDPQGAYEQYF.

The chain uses TRBV27 and TRBJ1-5; no reliable D call. The germline CDR1 and CDR2 sequences are MNHEY and SMNVEV (reference sequence). The V end lost 3 bases, the J end lost 3 bases, and 9 bases lay between the germline ends. The CDR3 runs 14 residues. The CDR3 reads CASSFGSFNQPQHF. The CDR3 region has the DNA TGTGCCAGCAGTTTCGGAAGCTTCAATCAGCCCCAGCATTTT.

This sequence joins TRBV27 and TRBJ1-2, with D unclear. This CDR3 has 15 residues. The germline V gene encodes CDR1 MNHEY and CDR2 SMNVEV (reference sequence). The germline V and J ends were trimmed by 2 bases and 7 bases, with 17 bases remaining between them. The CDR3: CASSLTAGVGSGYTF. The CDR3 region has the DNA TGTGCCAGCAGTTTAACAGCGGGTGTTGGCTCTGGCTACACCTTC.

The rearrangement joins TRBV27 to TRBJ2-1; 8 bases map to TRBD2. CDR3 size: 17 residues. V dropped 4 bases and J dropped 0; count of bases not matched to a gene: 8. Germline V CDR1 and CDR2: MNHEY, SMNVEV (reference sequence). The CDR3 here is CASSYIIGTSSYNEQFF. CDR3 nucleotide sequence: TGTGCCAGCAGTTATATCATCGGGACTAGCTCCTACAATGAGCAGTTCTTC.

The gene calls are TRBV21-1 and TRBJ2-7; no DNA check was done on the table's D call, TRBD1. TRBV21-1 is assigned pseudogene status. The CDR3 is 15 amino acids. The chain's CDR3 is CASSKGQGARDEQYF. The CDR3 DNA sequence: TGTGCCAGCAGCAAAGGACAGGGGGCGCGGGACGAGCAGTACTTC.

The rearrangement joins TRBV11-2 to TRBJ2-2; tentatively, D is TRBD1 (6 bases). V was pared by 1 base and J by 6 bases, with 9 bases between. Germline loops: CDR1 SGHAT, CDR2 FQNNGV. The CDR3 spans 14 residues. The CDR3 region is CASSLAGAAGELFF. In DNA, the CDR3 is TGTGCCAGCAGCTTAGCAGGGGCGGCCGGGGAGCTGTTTTTT.

The rearrangement links TRBV7-9 to TRBJ1-1, with D maybe TRBD1 (5 bases). This CDR3 comprises 15 residues. V lost 4 bases and J lost 5, with 17 bases in between. In germline, CDR1 is SEHNR, CDR2 FQNEAQ (reference sequence). CDR3: CASSSPPAGWTEAFF. The CDR3 region has the DNA TGTGCCAGCAGCTCCCCCCCGGCAGGGTGGACTGAAGCTTTCTTT.

The chain is built from TRBV25-1 and TRBJ1-6, with a weak D call TRBD1 (5 bases). V gave up 3 bases and J gave up 10 bases, with 13 bases separating them. Germline V gene lookup returns CDR1 MGHDK and CDR2 SYGVNS. The CDR3 length is 14 residues. The DNA for the CDR3 is TGTGCCAGCAGTGATGAGCCAGGGCTCTCACCCCTCCACTTT. Its translation is CASSDEPGLSPLHF.

The rearrangement links TRBV9 to TRBJ2-7; D unresolved. Germline CDR1 is SGDLS and CDR2 is YYNGEE. The CDR3 is made up of 12 amino acids. V was shortened by 3 bases and J by 1 base, with 5 bases between the two germline ends. CDR3 in amino acids: CASSGMSYEQYF. DNA for the CDR3: TGTGCCAGCAGCGGGATGTCCTACGAGCAGTACTTC. Based on the CDR3 plus reference TRBV9 and TRBJ2-7, the full variable domain is DSGVTQTPKHLITATGQRVTLRCSPRSGDLSVYWYQQSLDQGLQFLIQYYNGEERAKGNILERFSAQQFPDLHSELNLSSLELGDSALYFCASSGMSYEQYFGPGTRLTVT.

The chain recombines TRBV19 with TRBJ1-1; no reliable D call. Deletions cut 3 bases from V and 0 bases from J, with 11 bases between. CDR1 LNHDA and CDR2 SQIVND come from the germline V gene (reference sequence). CDR3 length: 15 amino acids. CDR3 sequence: CASSIFGIMNTEAFF. The CDR3 nucleotides read TGTGCCAGTAGTATTTTTGGGATCATGAACACTGAAGCTTTCTTT.

The J gene is TRBJ2-7, the V gene TRBV28; D gene ambiguous. CDR3 length equals 12 residues. From germline, CDR1 is MDHEN and CDR2 SYDVKM. V was pared by 7 bases and J by 2 bases, with 9 bases between. The CDR3 loop reads CASTVPPYEQYF. CDR3 in DNA: TGTGCCAGCACCGTTCCCCCCTACGAGCAGTACTTC.

The V and J genes are TRBV5-6 and TRBJ2-7; D uncertain. From germline, CDR1 is SGHDT and CDR2 YYEEEE. This CDR3 region has 13 residues. The V end was cut by 4 bases, the J end by 3 bases, with 11 bases between. CDR3 in amino acids: CASSHGESYEQYF. Here the CDR3 DNA reads TGTGCCAGCAGCCATGGAGAAAGCTACGAGCAGTACTTC.

The chain couples TRBV5-6 to TRBJ2-5; TRBD2 matches at 7 bases. The CDR3 is made up of 14 amino acids. V lost 3 bases and J lost 5; bases outside the gene matches: 7. Germline CDR1 SGHDT, CDR2 YYEEEE. The DNA of the CDR3 is TGTGCCAGCAGCTCAGGAGGACTAGGCGAGACCCAGTACTTC. Protein sequence: CASSSGGLGETQYF.

The V gene is TRBV7-9, the J gene TRBJ1-4, with D unresolved. The V end lost 5 bases, the J end lost 6 bases, and 7 bases lay between the germline ends. CDR1 and CDR2 (germline): SEHNR, FQNEAQ (reference sequence). CDR3 length: 12 residues. The CDR3 DNA reads as TGTGCCAGCAGCAATGGGGATGAAAAACTGTTTTTT. This translates into CASSNGDEKLFF.